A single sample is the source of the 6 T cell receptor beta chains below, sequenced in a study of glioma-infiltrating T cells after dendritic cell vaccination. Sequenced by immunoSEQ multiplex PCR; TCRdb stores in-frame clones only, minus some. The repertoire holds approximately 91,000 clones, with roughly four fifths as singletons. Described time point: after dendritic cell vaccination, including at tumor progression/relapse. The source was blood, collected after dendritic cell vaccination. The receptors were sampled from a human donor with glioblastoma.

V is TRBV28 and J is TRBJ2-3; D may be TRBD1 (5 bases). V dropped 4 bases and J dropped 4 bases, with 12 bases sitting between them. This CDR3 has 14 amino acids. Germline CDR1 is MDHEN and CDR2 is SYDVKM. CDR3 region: CASSSETEADTQYF. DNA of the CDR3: TGTGCCAGCAGTTCGGAGACAGAGGCAGATACGCAGTATTTT.

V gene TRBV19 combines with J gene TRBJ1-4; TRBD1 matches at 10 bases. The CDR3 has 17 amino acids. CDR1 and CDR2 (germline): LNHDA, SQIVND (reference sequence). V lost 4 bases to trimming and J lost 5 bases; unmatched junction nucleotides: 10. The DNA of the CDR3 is TGTGCCAGTAGTACCCAGACAGGGGGCGTAATCAATGAAAAACTGTTTTTT. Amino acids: CASSTQTGGVINEKLFF.

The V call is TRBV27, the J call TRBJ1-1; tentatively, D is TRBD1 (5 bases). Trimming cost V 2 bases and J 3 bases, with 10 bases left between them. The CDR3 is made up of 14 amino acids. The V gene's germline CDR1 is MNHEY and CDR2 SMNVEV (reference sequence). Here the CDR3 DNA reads TGTGCCAGCAGTTTAACAGGTCGTCACACTGAAGCTTTCTTT. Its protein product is CASSLTGRHTEAFF.

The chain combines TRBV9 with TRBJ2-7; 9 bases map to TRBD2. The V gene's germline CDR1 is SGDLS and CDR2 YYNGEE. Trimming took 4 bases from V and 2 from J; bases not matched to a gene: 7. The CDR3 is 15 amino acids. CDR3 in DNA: TGTGCCAGCAGCATGAGCGGGGGGTACACCTACGAGCAGTACTTC. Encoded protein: CASSMSGGYTYEQYF.

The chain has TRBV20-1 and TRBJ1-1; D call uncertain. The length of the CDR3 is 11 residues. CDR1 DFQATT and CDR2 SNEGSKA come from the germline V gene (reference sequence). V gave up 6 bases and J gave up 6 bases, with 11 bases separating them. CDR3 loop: CSAPVMAEAFF. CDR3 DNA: TGCAGTGCCCCGGTGATGGCTGAAGCTTTCTTT.

Written as DNA, the CDR3 is TGTGCCACCAATCCGGGACTAGCGGGGGGTAGCACAGATACGCAGTATTTT. Translation gives CATNPGLAGGSTDTQYF. The V gene is TRBV15, the J gene TRBJ2-3, with TRBD2 matching over 15 bases. After removal of 7 bases from V and 0 bases from J, the junction contained 5 bases not matched to a gene. The CDR3 covers 17 residues. Germline V lookup: CDR1 LNHNV, CDR2 YYDKDF (reference sequence).